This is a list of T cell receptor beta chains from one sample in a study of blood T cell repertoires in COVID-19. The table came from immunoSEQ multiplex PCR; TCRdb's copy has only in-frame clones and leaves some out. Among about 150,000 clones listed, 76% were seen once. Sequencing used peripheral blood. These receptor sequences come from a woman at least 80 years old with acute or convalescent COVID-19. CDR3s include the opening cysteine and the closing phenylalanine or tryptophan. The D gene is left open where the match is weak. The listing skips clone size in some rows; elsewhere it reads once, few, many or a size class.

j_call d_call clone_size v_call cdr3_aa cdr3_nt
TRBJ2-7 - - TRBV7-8 CASSRGGQGIHYEQYF TGTGCCAGCAGCCGAGGCGGCCAGGGGATTCACTACGAGCAGTACTTC
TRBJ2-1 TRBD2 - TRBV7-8 CASNPSSGGYNEQFF TGTGCCAGCAACCCCTCTAGCGGGGGGTACAATGAGCAGTTCTTC
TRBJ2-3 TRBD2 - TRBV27 CATKSTSGTDTQYF TGTGCCACCAAATCGACTAGCGGCACAGATACGCAGTATTTT
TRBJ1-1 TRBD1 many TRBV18 CASSPLQGPTEAFF TGTGCCAGCTCACCATTACAGGGGCCCACTGAAGCTTTCTTT
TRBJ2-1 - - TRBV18 CASSPLSGANEQFF TGTGCCAGCTCACCACTCTCGGGAGCCAATGAGCAGTTCTTC
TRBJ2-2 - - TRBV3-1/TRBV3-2 CASSQAPRAGELFF TGTGCCAGCAGCCAAGCCCCCCGCGCCGGGGAGCTGTTTTTT
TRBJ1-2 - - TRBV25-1 CASSEIGNRYGYTF TGTGCCAGCAGTGAAATCGGGAACCGATATGGCTACACCTTC
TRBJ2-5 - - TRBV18 CASSPSGETQYF TGTGCCAGCTCACCGAGCGGGGAGACCCAGTACTTC
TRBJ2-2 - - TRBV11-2 CASSLDQWGANTGELFF TGTGCCAGCAGCTTAGATCAGTGGGGGGCGAACACCGGGGAGCTGTTTTTT
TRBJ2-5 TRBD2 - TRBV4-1 CASSQDLGTSGLGETQYF TGCGCCAGCAGCCAAGATTTGGGGACTAGCGGGTTGGGTGAGACCCAGTACTTC
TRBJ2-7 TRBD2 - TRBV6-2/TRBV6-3 CASSYPSGRSSYEQYF TGTGCCAGCAGTTATCCCAGCGGGAGAAGCTCCTACGAGCAGTACTTC
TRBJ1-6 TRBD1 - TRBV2 CASEDRNNSPLHF TGTGCCAGCGAGGACAGGAATAATTCACCCCTCCACTTT
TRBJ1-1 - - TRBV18 CASSAGDTGEAFF TGTGCCAGCTCCGCCGGGGACACCGGTGAAGCTTTCTTT
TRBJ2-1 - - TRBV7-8 CASSSPSNEQFF TGTGCCAGCAGCTCCCCGAGTAATGAGCAGTTCTTC
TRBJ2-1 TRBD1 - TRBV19 CASRPTGVNEQFF TGTGCCAGTAGGCCTACAGGGGTCAATGAGCAGTTCTTC
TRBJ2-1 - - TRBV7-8 CASSRALYNEQFF TGTGCCAGCAGCCGGGCCTTATACAATGAGCAGTTCTTC
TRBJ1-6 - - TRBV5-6 CASSVQGYNSPLHF TGTGCCAGCAGCGTACAGGGCTATAATTCACCCCTCCACTTT
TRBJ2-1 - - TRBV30 CAWSDNNEQFF TGTGCCTGGAGTGACAACAATGAGCAGTTCTTC
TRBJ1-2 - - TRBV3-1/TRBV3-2 CASSLSLRWGNGYTF TGTGCCAGCAGCCTTTCGCTAAGGTGGGGCAATGGCTACACCTTC
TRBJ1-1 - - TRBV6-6 CASSSVRAEAFF TGTGCCAGCAGTTCGGTTCGGGCTGAAGCTTTCTTT
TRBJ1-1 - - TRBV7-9 CASSLGGVHTEAFF TGTGCCAGCAGCTTAGGGGGGGTGCACACTGAAGCTTTCTTT
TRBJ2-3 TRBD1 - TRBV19 CASSIGLGQGLADTQYF TGTGCCAGTAGTATAGGTCTGGGACAGGGATTGGCAGATACGCAGTATTTT
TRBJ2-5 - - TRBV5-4 CASSSGPKETQYF TGTGCCAGCAGCAGTGGGCCAAAAGAGACCCAGTACTTC
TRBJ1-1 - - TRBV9 CASSVSWASSEAFF TGTGCCAGCAGCGTCTCTTGGGCGTCGAGTGAAGCTTTCTTT
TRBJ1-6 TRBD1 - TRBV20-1 CSASGTVGNNSPLHF TGCAGTGCTAGTGGGACAGTAGGGAATAATTCACCCCTCCACTTT
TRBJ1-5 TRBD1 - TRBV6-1 CASSETTGDNQPQHF TGTGCCAGCAGTGAAACCACAGGGGATAATCAGCCCCAGCATTTT
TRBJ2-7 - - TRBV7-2 CASSLDRVVLHEQYF TGTGCCAGCAGCTTAGACCGGGTGGTCCTCCACGAGCAGTACTTC
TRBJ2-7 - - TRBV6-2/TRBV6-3 CASSPYDSAYIEQYF TGTGCCAGCAGTCCATACGACAGCGCTTACATCGAGCAGTACTTC
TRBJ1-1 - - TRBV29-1 CSVAGAPNTEAFF TGCAGCGTTGCAGGGGCCCCAAACACTGAAGCTTTCTTT
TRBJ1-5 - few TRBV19 CASTQYSNQPQHF TGTGCCAGTACCCAGTATAGCAATCAGCCCCAGCATTTT
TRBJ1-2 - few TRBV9 CASSVAGTSGYTF TGTGCCAGCAGCGTCGCCGGGACTTCGGGCTACACCTTC
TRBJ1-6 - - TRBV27 CASSLGRALSTSPLHF TGTGCCAGCAGTTTAGGCAGGGCGCTTAGTACTTCACCCCTCCACTTT
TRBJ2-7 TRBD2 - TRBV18 CASSPPGGGNEQYF TGTGCCAGCTCACCACCCGGGGGGGGAAACGAGCAGTACTTC
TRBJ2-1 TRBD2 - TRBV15 CATSRGGEGEQFF TGTGCCACCAGCAGAGGGGGGGAGGGCGAGCAGTTCTTC
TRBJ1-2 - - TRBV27 CASTPTGTPTGDGYTF TGTGCCAGCACCCCCACGGGGACACCCACCGGGGATGGCTACACCTTC
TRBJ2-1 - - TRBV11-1 CASSISTAQTYNEQFF TGTGCCAGCAGCATCTCGACAGCGCAAACTTACAATGAGCAGTTCTTC
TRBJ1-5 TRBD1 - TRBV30 CAWRAGQGDQPQHF TGTGCCTGGAGAGCCGGACAGGGCGATCAGCCCCAGCATTTT
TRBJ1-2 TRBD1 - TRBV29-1 CSVEDEADRVGHYGYTF TGCAGCGTTGAAGATGAAGCGGACAGGGTGGGTCACTATGGCTACACCTTC
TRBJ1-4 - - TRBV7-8 CASTQGWMMNEKLFF TGTGCCAGCACCCAGGGGTGGATGATGAATGAAAAACTGTTTTTT
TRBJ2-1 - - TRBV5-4 CASSTSRGSEQFF TGTGCCAGCAGCACCTCCCGGGGGAGTGAGCAGTTCTTC
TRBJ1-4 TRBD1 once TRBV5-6 CASSGGTGTNEKLFF TGTGCCAGCAGCGGGGGGACAGGGACTAATGAAAAACTGTTTTTT
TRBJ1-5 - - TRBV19 CASSPSQGFNQPQHF TGTGCCAGTAGCCCCAGTCAGGGCTTCAATCAGCCCCAGCATTTT
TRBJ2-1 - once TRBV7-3 CASSRDRAGNEQFF TGTGCCAGCAGCCGAGACAGGGCGGGGAATGAGCAGTTCTTC
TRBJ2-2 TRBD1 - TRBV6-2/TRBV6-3 CASSRQGNTGELFF TGTGCCAGCAGTCGACAGGGGAACACCGGGGAGCTGTTTTTT
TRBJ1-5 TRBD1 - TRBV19 CASSTRDRGSNQPQHF TGTGCCAGTAGTACCCGGGACAGGGGATCCAATCAGCCCCAGCATTTT